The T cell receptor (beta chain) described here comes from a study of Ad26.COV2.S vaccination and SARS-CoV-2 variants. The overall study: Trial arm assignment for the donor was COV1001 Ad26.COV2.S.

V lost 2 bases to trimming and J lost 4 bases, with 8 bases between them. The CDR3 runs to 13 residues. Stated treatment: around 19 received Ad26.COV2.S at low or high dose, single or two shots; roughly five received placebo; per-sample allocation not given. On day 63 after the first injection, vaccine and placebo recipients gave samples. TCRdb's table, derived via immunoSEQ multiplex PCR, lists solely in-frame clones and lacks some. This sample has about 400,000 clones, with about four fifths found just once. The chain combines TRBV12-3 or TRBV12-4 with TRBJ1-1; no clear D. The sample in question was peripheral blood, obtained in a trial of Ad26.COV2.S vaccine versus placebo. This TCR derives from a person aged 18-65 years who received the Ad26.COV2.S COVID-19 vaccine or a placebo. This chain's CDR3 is CASSLSVGTEAFF. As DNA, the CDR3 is TGTGCCAGCAGTTTAAGTGTTGGCACTGAAGCTTTCTTT.